This TCR beta chain was profiled in a study of T cell responses to AZD1222 COVID-19 vaccine. Study-wide results and caveats: Within unmutated variant regions lay the reported targets of nearly half of spike-specific TCRs.

Comment on this clone: The antigen remains undetermined.

Here immunoSEQ multiplex PCR was the method, and the copy in TCRdb shows in-frame clones only, minus some. Of approximately 150,000 clones listed, more than 80% are singletons. CDR3 length: 15 amino acids. This TCR derives from an adult in good health. The sequencing used peripheral blood, collected on day 0 of AZD1222 vaccination. The rearrangement uses TRBV21-1 and TRBJ2-2; the table's D call TRBD1 went unverified against the DNA. TRBV21-1 is noted as a pseudogene. In DNA, the CDR3 is TGTGCCAGCATCCTCAGGTTCCCCTGTACCGGGGAGCTGTTTTTT. It specifies CASILRFPCTGELFF.